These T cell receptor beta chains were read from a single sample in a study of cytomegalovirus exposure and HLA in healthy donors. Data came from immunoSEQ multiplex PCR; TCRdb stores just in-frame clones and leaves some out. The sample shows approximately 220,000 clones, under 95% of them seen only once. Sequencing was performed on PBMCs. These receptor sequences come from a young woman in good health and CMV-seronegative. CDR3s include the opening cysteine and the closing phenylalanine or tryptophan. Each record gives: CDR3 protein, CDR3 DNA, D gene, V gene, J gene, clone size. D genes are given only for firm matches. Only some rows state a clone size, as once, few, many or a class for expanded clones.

CSVGQGANTGELFF,TGCAGCGTCGGACAGGGGGCGAACACCGGGGAGCTGTTTTTT,TRBD1,TRBV29-1,TRBJ2-2,few
CASSLRAGVSETQYF,TGCGCCAGCAGCTTGAGAGCGGGAGTTTCAGAGACCCAGTACTTC,TRBD2,TRBV5-1,TRBJ2-5,.
CASSHRVVNTEAFF,TGTGCCAGCAGCCACAGGGTAGTGAACACTGAAGCTTTCTTT,.,TRBV14,TRBJ1-1,.
CASSSDRDRRFSGANVLTF,TGTGCCAGCAGTTCGGACCGGGACAGGCGATTCTCTGGGGCCAACGTCCTGACTTTC,TRBD1,TRBV27,TRBJ2-6,.
CASSGGWTGANEKLFF,TGCGCCAGCAGCGGCGGATGGACAGGGGCTAATGAAAAACTGTTTTTT,TRBD1,TRBV5-1,TRBJ1-4,.
CASSLDGYNSPLHF,TGTGCCAGCAGCTTAGACGGTTATAATTCACCCCTCCACTTT,.,TRBV7-2,TRBJ1-6,.
CASSQTYEQYF,TGTGCCAGCAGCCAGACCTACGAGCAGTACTTC,.,TRBV6-1,TRBJ2-7,.
CASSLGRADTQYF,TGTGCCAGCAGCTTAGGGAGGGCAGATACGCAGTATTTT,.,TRBV7-6,TRBJ2-3,once
CASSHSGDTQYF,TGTGCCAGCAGCCATAGCGGAGATACGCAGTATTTT,.,TRBV7-9,TRBJ2-3,.
CASCPGNPYEQYF,TGTGCCAGCTGCCCGGGGAACCCCTACGAGCAGTACTTC,.,TRBV28,TRBJ2-7,.
CASSRGQGGGEKLFF,TGTGCCAGCAGCCGGGGACAGGGTGGGGGTGAAAAACTGTTTTTT,TRBD1,TRBV5-4,TRBJ1-4,.
CALKCGGNSNQPQHF,TGCGCCTTAAAGTGCGGGGGAAATAGCAATCAGCCCCAGCATTTT,.,TRBV10-1,TRBJ1-5,.
CASSLSPTNTEAFF,TGTGCCAGCAGCCTTTCCCCTACTAACACTGAAGCTTTCTTT,.,TRBV2,TRBJ1-1,few
CASSSNRGHGEQYF,TGTGCCAGCAGCTCAAACAGGGGACATGGCGAGCAGTACTTC,TRBD1,TRBV7-9,TRBJ2-7,.
CACNEQYF,TGTGCCTGTAACGAGCAGTACTTC,.,TRBV30,TRBJ2-7,.
CASSVDGGWGSEAFF,TGTGCCAGCAGCGTAGATGGGGGCTGGGGTAGTGAAGCTTTCTTT,.,TRBV9,TRBJ1-1,.
CATSRPRGQGTDTQYF,TGTGCCACCAGCAGACCCCGGGGACAGGGCACAGATACGCAGTATTTT,TRBD1,TRBV15,TRBJ2-3,.
CASRTNRGLNTEAFF,TGCGCCAGCAGGACAAACAGGGGTTTGAACACTGAAGCTTTCTTT,TRBD1,TRBV10-1,TRBJ1-1,.
CASSPQTGYTEAFF,TGTGCCAGCAGTCCTCAGACAGGGTACACTGAAGCTTTCTTT,TRBD1,TRBV28,TRBJ1-1,.
CASSLRAGGLEAFF,TGTGCCAGCAGTTTAAGAGCCGGGGGTCTGGAAGCTTTCTTT,.,TRBV27,TRBJ1-1,.